Sequencing of this T cell receptor beta chain was carried out in a study of T cell responses to AZD1222 COVID-19 vaccine. Study-level points and caveats: Baseline antibody screening turned up just six seropositive AZD1222 recipients. Spike as a whole was targeted by vaccine-associated CD4 TCRs, dominant at 160-218 and 743-854. Nearly half of the spike-specific TCRs reportedly recognize variant regions that carry no mutations.

J gave up 4 bases and V 7 bases, and 10 bases lay outside the gene matches. The CDR3 length is 16 residues. Germline V lookup: CDR1 LNHDA, CDR2 SQIVND (reference sequence). Data came from immunoSEQ multiplex PCR; TCRdb stores just in-frame clones and leaves some out. In the table there are over 110,000 clones, almost 90% of which are singletons. On this clone itself: The antigen is undetermined.

The sequence was collected from an adult who received the AZD1222 COVID-19 vaccine. The J gene is TRBJ1-5, the V gene TRBV19; 10 nucleotides agree with TRBD1. This specimen consisted of peripheral blood, obtained 28 days after the second AZD1222 dose. CDR3 coding DNA: TGTGCCAGTATACCGAAGCCGGGACAGGGGAATCAGCCCCAGCATTTT. Protein sequence: CASIPKPGQGNQPQHF.